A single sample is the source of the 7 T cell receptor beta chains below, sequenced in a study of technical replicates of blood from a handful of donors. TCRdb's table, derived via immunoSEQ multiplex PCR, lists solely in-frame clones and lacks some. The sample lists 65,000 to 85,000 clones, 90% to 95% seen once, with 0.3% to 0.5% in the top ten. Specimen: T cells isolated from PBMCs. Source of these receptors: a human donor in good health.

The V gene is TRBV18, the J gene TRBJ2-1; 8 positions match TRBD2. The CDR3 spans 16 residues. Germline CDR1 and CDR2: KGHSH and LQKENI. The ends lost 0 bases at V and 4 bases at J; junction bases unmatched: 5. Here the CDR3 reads CASSPPSGRRYNEQFF. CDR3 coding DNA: TGTGCCAGCTCACCACCGAGCGGGAGAAGGTACAATGAGCAGTTCTTC.

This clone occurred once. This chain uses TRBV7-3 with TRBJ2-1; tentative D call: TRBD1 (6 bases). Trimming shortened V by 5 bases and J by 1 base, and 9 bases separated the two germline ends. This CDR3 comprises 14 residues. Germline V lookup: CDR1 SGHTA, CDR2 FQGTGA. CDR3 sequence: CASSLQGSYNEQFF. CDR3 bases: TGTGCCAGCAGCCTTCAGGGGTCCTACAATGAGCAGTTCTTC.

CDR3 protein: CASSRTEVSGGTDTQYF. Written as DNA, the CDR3 is TGTGCCAGCAGCCGGACGGAAGTTAGCGGGGGCACAGATACGCAGTATTTT. The gene calls are TRBV7-9 and TRBJ2-3, with TRBD2 matching 8 bases. The junction had 11 bases not matched to a gene; V was cut back by 5 bases and J by 1 base. Germline CDR1 is SEHNR and CDR2 is FQNEAQ (reference sequence). This CDR3 region has 17 residues.

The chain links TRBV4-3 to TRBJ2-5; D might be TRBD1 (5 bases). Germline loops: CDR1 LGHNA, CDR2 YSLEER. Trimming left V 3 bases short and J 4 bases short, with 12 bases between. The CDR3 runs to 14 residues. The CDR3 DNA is TGCGCCAGCAGCCAGCAGGGATCTGGAGAGACCCAGTACTTC. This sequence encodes CASSQQGSGETQYF.

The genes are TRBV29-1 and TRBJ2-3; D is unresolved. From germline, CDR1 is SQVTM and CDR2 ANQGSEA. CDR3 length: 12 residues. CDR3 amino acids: CSLWATTDTQYF. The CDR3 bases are TGCAGTTTATGGGCCACCACAGATACGCAGTATTTT.

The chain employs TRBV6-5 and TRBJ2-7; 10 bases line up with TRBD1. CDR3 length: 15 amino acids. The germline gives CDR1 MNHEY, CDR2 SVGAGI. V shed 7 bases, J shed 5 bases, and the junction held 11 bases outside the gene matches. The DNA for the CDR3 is TGTGCCAGCACCCAAGCCCCGACAGGGGGCAACGAGCAGTACTTC. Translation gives CASTQAPTGGNEQYF.

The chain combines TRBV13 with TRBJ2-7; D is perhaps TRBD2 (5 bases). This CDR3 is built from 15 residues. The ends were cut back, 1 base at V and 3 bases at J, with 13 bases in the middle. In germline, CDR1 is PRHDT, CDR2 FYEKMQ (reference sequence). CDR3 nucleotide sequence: TGTGCCAGCAGCTTAGAAGCCCTAGCCCACTACGAGCAGTACTTC. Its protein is CASSLEALAHYEQYF.